Each of the 21 T cell receptor beta chains below was sequenced from the same sample in a study of cytomegalovirus exposure and HLA in healthy donors. 13 Jbeta primers and 60 Vbeta primers were used for the PCR. Generated by immunoSEQ multiplex PCR, the TCRdb table keeps only in-frame clones and is missing some. This sample's clone table lists about 130,000 clones. Sequenced: PBMCs. The receptor set was obtained from a woman in her fifties or sixties in good health and CMV-seronegative.

The chain couples TRBV21-1 to TRBJ1-1; the D call of TRBD1 is as the table states it, not checked on the DNA. TRBV21-1 is an annotated pseudogene. The CDR3 is 14 residues long. The CDR3 nucleotides read TGTGCCAGCAGCAAAGTGTCAGGGAACACTGAAGCTTTCTTT. It specifies CASSKVSGNTEAFF.

This chain links TRBV28 with TRBJ1-5; 9 bases map to TRBD1. Germline assignment: CDR1 MDHEN and CDR2 SYDVKM. The CDR3 has 15 amino acids. V trimming: 5 bases; J trimming: 5 bases; junction bases outside the gene matches: 7. The CDR3 DNA is TGTGCCAGCAGTATCTCGACAGGGGGACATCAGCCCCAGCATTTT. It encodes CASSISTGGHQPQHF.

The chain is built from TRBV6-1 and TRBJ1-1; D is ambiguous. V was trimmed by 2 bases and J by 3 bases, leaving 7 bases between them. The germline gives CDR1 MNHNS, CDR2 SASEGT. CDR3 length: 13 residues. For the CDR3, the DNA is TGTGCCAGCAGTGAATGGAGGGACACTGAAGCTTTCTTT. It translates to CASSEWRDTEAFF.

The V and J genes are TRBV9 and TRBJ2-2; possibly TRBD1 for D (5 bases). Germline CDR1 and CDR2: SGDLS and YYNGEE. This CDR3 has 15 amino acids. V lost 0 bases and J 7 bases, leaving 13 bases between the germline ends. The CDR3 here is CASSVVSGQGGELFF. In DNA, the CDR3 is TGTGCCAGCAGCGTAGTTTCCGGGCAGGGCGGGGAGCTGTTTTTT.

The chain joins TRBV2 to TRBJ2-3; D is perhaps TRBD2 (5 bases). From germline, CDR1 is SNHLY and CDR2 FYNNEI. The CDR3 has 13 amino acids. Trimming took off 8 bases at V and 4 bases at J, with 13 bases between the two ends. The CDR3 DNA follows: TGTGCCAGCTTCCGGGAATACGCAGATACGCAGTATTTT. The encoded protein is CASFREYADTQYF.

CDR3 loop: CASSESLSQQYF. The CDR3 DNA reads TGCGCCAGCAGTGAGTCGCTAAGTCAGCAGTATTTT. The chain has TRBV10-2 and TRBJ2-3; D unresolved. This CDR3 spans 12 amino acids. Germline V lookup: CDR1 WSHSY, CDR2 SAAADI. V dropped 0 bases and J dropped 11 bases, with 9 bases sitting between them.

V gene TRBV6-5 combines with J gene TRBJ1-6, with D possibly being TRBD1 (5 bases). Trimming removed 2 bases at V and 0 bases at J, with 8 bases between. Germline-derived CDR1 and CDR2 are MNHEY and SVGAGI. The CDR3 has 16 residues. CDR3 in DNA: TGTGCCAGCAGTTACGACAGTCGCTCCTATAATTCACCCCTCCACTTT. It yields the protein CASSYDSRSYNSPLHF.

For the CDR3, the DNA is TGTGCCAGCAGCTTAGTGGGGGCACCGGGGGGACCAGATACGCAGTATTTT. Translating it yields CASSLVGAPGGPDTQYF. This chain joins TRBV7-8 and TRBJ2-3, with D maybe TRBD2 (7 bases). This CDR3 is built from 17 residues. CDR1 is SGHVS, CDR2 FQNEAQ, per germline. The V gene lost 1 base and the J gene lost 4 bases, with 18 bases spanning the gap.

The J gene is TRBJ2-7, the V gene TRBV11-3; D possibly corresponds to TRBD1 (9 bases). This CDR3 spans 15 amino acids. Germline V CDR1 and CDR2: SGHNT, YENEEA. With 5 bases removed from V and 4 bases from J, the gap between germline ends came to 18 bases. CDR3 in amino acids: CASSRGGTGNYEQYF. As DNA, the CDR3 is TGTGCCAGCAGCCGCGGGGGGACAGGGAATTACGAGCAGTACTTC.

The CDR3 coding sequence is TGTGCCAGCAGCGTAGCTACAGGATCAGGGGATGAGCAGTTCTTC. Translated, it gives CASSVATGSGDEQFF. This chain links TRBV9 with TRBJ2-1, with D tentatively TRBD1 (6 bases). V lost 0 bases, J lost 8 bases, and 15 bases lay in between. CDR3 length: 15 amino acids. Germline values: CDR1 SGDLS, CDR2 YYNGEE.

The CDR3 loop is CASSLGGRAGGPYNEQFF. The CDR3 DNA is TGTGCCAGCAGCTTAGGGGGTCGGGCAGGGGGACCCTACAATGAGCAGTTCTTC. This chain uses TRBV7-8 with TRBJ2-1; the match to TRBD1 covers 7 bases. From germline, CDR1 is SGHVS and CDR2 FQNEAQ. J gave up 2 bases and V 1 base, and 11 bases lay outside the gene matches. The CDR3 spans 18 residues.

This chain joins TRBV7-9 and TRBJ2-7; TRBD1 is a possible D gene (5 bases). CDR1 is SEHNR and CDR2 is FQNEAQ in the germline V gene (reference sequence). V lost 3 bases, J lost 6 bases, and 15 bases lay in between. The CDR3 covers 14 residues. CDR3: CASSFSGLAGEQYF. The CDR3 bases are TGTGCCAGCAGCTTTTCAGGGTTGGCCGGCGAGCAGTACTTC. Full variable domain (rest looked up from reference TRBV7-9 and TRBJ2-7): DTGVSQNPRHKITKRGQNVTFRCDPISEHNRLYWYRQTLGQGPEFLTYFQNEAQLEKSRLLSDRFSAERPKGSFSTLEIQRTEQGDSAMYLCASSFSGLAGEQYFGPGTRLTVT.

The chain joins TRBV4-1 to TRBJ1-2; TRBD1 aligns across 8 bases. V trimming: 4 bases; J trimming: 6 bases; junction bases outside the gene matches: 13. The germline V gene encodes CDR1 MGHRA and CDR2 YSYEKL. The CDR3 length is 16 residues. In DNA, the CDR3 is TGCGCCAGCAGCCCAAACCACGACAGGGGACACGATGGCTACACCTTC. Its protein is CASSPNHDRGHDGYTF.

The CDR3 is CASTRAGTYVFDTQYF. The CDR3 DNA reads as TGTGCCAGCACCAGAGCCGGGACTTACGTTTTCGATACGCAGTATTTT. V and J are TRBV11-1 and TRBJ2-3; D perhaps matches TRBD2 (6 bases). The CDR3 has 16 residues. Germline V lookup: CDR1 SGHAT, CDR2 FQDESV (reference sequence). V lost 7 bases, J lost 6 bases, and 23 bases lay in between. The variable domain in full, completed from reference TRBV11-1 and TRBJ2-3, reads EAEVAQSPRYKITEKSQAVAFWCDPISGHATLYWYRQILGQGPELLVQFQDESVVDDSQLPKDRFSAERLKGVDSTLKIQPAELGDSAMYLCASTRAGTYVFDTQYFGPGTRLTVL.

J is TRBJ1-6 and V is TRBV2; 9 bases map to TRBD1. V dropped 7 bases and J dropped 7; count of bases not matched to a gene: 8. From germline, CDR1 is SNHLY and CDR2 FYNNEI. The CDR3 is made up of 15 amino acids. CDR3 sequence reads: CASTRRQGENSPLHF. The CDR3 DNA is TGTGCCAGCACCAGGCGACAGGGGGAAAATTCACCCCTCCACTTT.

As for this clone: A read error may produce the germline difference seen at one junction end. The rearrangement links TRBV7-7 to TRBJ2-7; 7 bases align to TRBD1. The germline gives CDR1 SSHAT, CDR2 FNYEAQ (reference sequence). This CDR3 comprises 13 residues. Here the CDR3 DNA reads TGTGCTAGCAGCCAGACACAGGGGCGGGAGCAGTACTTC. It codes for CASSQTQGREQYF.

The genes are TRBV9 and TRBJ1-1, with a possible D match to TRBD1 (5 bases). Germline loops: CDR1 SGDLS, CDR2 YYNGEE. The CDR3 spans 14 residues. The germline V and J ends were trimmed by 3 bases and 1 base, with 10 bases remaining between them. The CDR3 protein is CASSARQWNTEAFF. The CDR3 DNA sequence: TGTGCCAGCAGCGCCAGACAGTGGAACACTGAAGCTTTCTTT.

The chain combines TRBV7-9 with TRBJ1-6; D not resolved. V was clipped by 2 bases and J by 9 bases, with 5 bases between them. There are 12 residues in the CDR3. CDR1 is SEHNR, CDR2 FQNEAQ, per germline (reference sequence). DNA of the CDR3: TGTGCCAGCAGCTTACTGAGTTCACCCCTCCACTTT. This translates into CASSLLSSPLHF. The complete variable domain, with remaining parts taken from reference TRBV7-9 and TRBJ1-6, reads DTGVSQNPRHKITKRGQNVTFRCDPISEHNRLYWYRQTLGQGPEFLTYFQNEAQLEKSRLLSDRFSAERPKGSFSTLEIQRTEQGDSAMYLCASSLLSSPLHFGNGTRLTVT.

The chain links TRBV9 to TRBJ2-2, with a tentative D call TRBD2 (5 bases). This CDR3 region has 15 residues. CDR1 and CDR2 (germline): SGDLS, YYNGEE. The V end lost 0 bases, the J end lost 5 bases, and 11 bases lay between the germline ends. In nucleotides, the CDR3 is TGTGCCAGCAGCGTAGGAGGGTTTGGGACCGGGGAGCTGTTTTTT. Translated, it gives CASSVGGFGTGELFF.

J is TRBJ1-1 and V is TRBV29-1, with D unclear. CDR3 length equals 15 residues. With 1 base removed from V and 2 bases from J, the gap between germline ends came to 14 bases. Per the germline V gene, CDR1 is SQVTM and CDR2 is ANQGSEA. The CDR3 coding sequence is TGCAGCGTTGAAGGGGCCTCAGGAGGAAACACTGAAGCTTTCTTT. Translated, it gives CSVEGASGGNTEAFF.

V usage is TRBV28 and J usage is TRBJ1-1, with 10 bases aligning to TRBD1. The germline gives CDR1 MDHEN, CDR2 SYDVKM. Trimming cost V 5 bases and J 10 bases; bases outside gene matches: 10. This CDR3 is 14 amino acids long. DNA of the CDR3: TGTGCCAGCAGTATCCCCGGGACAGGGGATGGAGCTTTCTTT. Its protein product is CASSIPGTGDGAFF.